These T cell receptor beta chains were read from a single sample in a study of T cells in Graves' hyperthyroidism and ophthalmopathy. TCRdb re-analysed the multiplex PCR reads in MiXCR, keeping a single row per CDR3 protein. Of about 610,000 distinct CDR3 sequences in the sample, roughly 14% were seen once. Specimen: blood. All receptors derive from a woman aged 40 to 50 with Graves' ophthalmopathy. The CDR3 runs from the conserved cysteine through the conserved F or W. The order of the fields is J gene, V gene, CDR3 protein.

j_gene: TRBJ2-1; v_gene: TRBV4-1; CDR3aa: CASSQVSPVNNEQFF
j_gene: TRBJ2-7; v_gene: TRBV20-1; CDR3aa: CSAKTGNYEQYF
j_gene: TRBJ1-5; v_gene: TRBV5-1; CDR3aa: CASSLDGTSNQPQHF
j_gene: TRBJ2-7; v_gene: TRBV27; CDR3aa: CASRTGLAGEFGEQYF
j_gene: TRBJ2-2; v_gene: TRBV24-1; CDR3aa: CATRSGVTGELFF
j_gene: TRBJ1-5; v_gene: TRBV10-2; CDR3aa: CASSPAAGGVQPQHF
j_gene: TRBJ2-7; v_gene: TRBV4-3; CDR3aa: CASSQGLTSGKAYEQYF
j_gene: TRBJ2-1; v_gene: TRBV11-2; CDR3aa: CASSLDFSGYNEQFF
j_gene: TRBJ2-5; v_gene: TRBV6-5; CDR3aa: CASSPLTGNSQETQYF
j_gene: TRBJ2-5; v_gene: TRBV11-1; CDR3aa: CASSYPLSSGPRRETQYF
j_gene: TRBJ1-1; v_gene: TRBV11-3; CDR3aa: CASSAGPDGSAEAFF
j_gene: TRBJ2-1; v_gene: TRBV28; CDR3aa: CASSLRAGESYNEQFF
j_gene: TRBJ1-5; v_gene: TRBV28; CDR3aa: CASSFAGTPNQPQHF
j_gene: TRBJ2-7; v_gene: TRBV19; CDR3aa: CATATSGSVHEQYF
j_gene: TRBJ2-7; v_gene: TRBV20-1; CDR3aa: CSARGDYLAKTYEQYF
j_gene: TRBJ2-7; v_gene: TRBV7-3; CDR3aa: CASRSTGTPLYEQYF
j_gene: TRBJ1-2; v_gene: TRBV2; CDR3aa: CASSVSARPGGYGYTF
j_gene: TRBJ1-1; v_gene: TRBV7-9; CDR3aa: CASSSGGYGAFF
j_gene: TRBJ2-7; v_gene: TRBV6-1; CDR3aa: CASSAAGVGYEQYF
j_gene: TRBJ2-2; v_gene: TRBV11-2; CDR3aa: CASSLVGALAGGIGELFF
j_gene: TRBJ2-7; v_gene: TRBV5-1; CDR3aa: CASSFGSQIHEQYF
j_gene: TRBJ1-5; v_gene: TRBV20-1; CDR3aa: CSARSPTGLSNQPQHF
j_gene: TRBJ2-2; v_gene: TRBV6-1; CDR3aa: CASRRARINTGELFF
j_gene: TRBJ1-5; v_gene: TRBV12-3/TRBV12-4; CDR3aa: CASSRGDHNQPQHF
j_gene: TRBJ2-2; v_gene: TRBV5-1; CDR3aa: CASSELTVNTGELFF
j_gene: TRBJ2-7; v_gene: TRBV28; CDR3aa: CASTPSGAGYEQYF
j_gene: TRBJ1-5; v_gene: TRBV4-1; CDR3aa: CASSRYMGQGLEPQHF
j_gene: TRBJ1-1; v_gene: TRBV11-2; CDR3aa: CASSFDGGATEAFF
j_gene: TRBJ1-1; v_gene: TRBV28; CDR3aa: CASSLSRGGSTEAFF
j_gene: TRBJ1-5; v_gene: TRBV19; CDR3aa: CASRIGQGSNQPQHF
j_gene: TRBJ2-7; v_gene: TRBV30; CDR3aa: CAWSGQGSGLSYEQYF
j_gene: TRBJ2-1; v_gene: TRBV20-1; CDR3aa: CSARDLRSSGKNEQFF
j_gene: TRBJ1-1; v_gene: TRBV11-3; CDR3aa: CASSLDSVLEAFF
j_gene: TRBJ1-5; v_gene: TRBV6-1; CDR3aa: CASRTGGPYSNQPQHF
j_gene: TRBJ1-2; v_gene: TRBV20-1; CDR3aa: CRPSKSLGYGYTF
j_gene: TRBJ1-2; v_gene: TRBV6-5; CDR3aa: CASRRTGYGYTF
j_gene: TRBJ2-7; v_gene: TRBV11-3; CDR3aa: CASSFTGTLGEQYF
j_gene: TRBJ1-1; v_gene: TRBV27; CDR3aa: CASSPPPQGKTEAFF
j_gene: TRBJ2-7; v_gene: TRBV12-3/TRBV12-4; CDR3aa: CASRLTSGSYEQYF
j_gene: TRBJ2-2; v_gene: TRBV11-1; CDR3aa: CASSLNSGVNTGGLFF
j_gene: TRBJ2-6; v_gene: TRBV30; CDR3aa: CAWSTGFGANVLTF
j_gene: TRBJ2-7; v_gene: TRBV2; CDR3aa: CASSAPEQYF
j_gene: TRBJ1-5; v_gene: TRBV10-3; CDR3aa: CAISGGQSNQPQHF
j_gene: TRBJ2-2; v_gene: TRBV3-1; CDR3aa: CASSQDLRVSTGELFF
j_gene: TRBJ2-2; v_gene: TRBV6-2/TRBV6-3; CDR3aa: CASKATAGTGVGVTGELFF
j_gene: TRBJ2-2; v_gene: TRBV7-6; CDR3aa: CASSSEPGPGELFF
j_gene: TRBJ2-7; v_gene: TRBV12-3/TRBV12-4; CDR3aa: CASSRNRAESGGEQYF
j_gene: TRBJ1-1; v_gene: TRBV29-1; CDR3aa: CSVEAPRWAPGTRELMNTEAFF
j_gene: TRBJ1-1; v_gene: TRBV6-1; CDR3aa: CASSLRTATEAFF
j_gene: TRBJ2-3; v_gene: TRBV5-6; CDR3aa: CASSLEGSTDTQYF
j_gene: TRBJ2-2; v_gene: TRBV11-2; CDR3aa: CASTNQGVAGELFF
j_gene: TRBJ1-1; v_gene: TRBV29-1; CDR3aa: CSGTGTVNTEAFF
j_gene: TRBJ1-5; v_gene: TRBV6-1; CDR3aa: CASSRDRGDNQPQHF
j_gene: TRBJ2-5; v_gene: TRBV18; CDR3aa: CASSPEIGLETQYF
j_gene: TRBJ2-7; v_gene: TRBV7-2; CDR3aa: CASSLGLEYEQYF
j_gene: TRBJ1-1; v_gene: TRBV29-1; CDR3aa: CSVDWRGGAAWNTEAFF
j_gene: TRBJ1-2; v_gene: TRBV20-1; CDR3aa: CSARDGGDGYTF
j_gene: TRBJ1-5; v_gene: TRBV12-3/TRBV12-4; CDR3aa: CASSFGRYGNQPQHF
j_gene: TRBJ2-7; v_gene: TRBV5-1; CDR3aa: CASARGAGGSYEQYF
j_gene: TRBJ1-5; v_gene: TRBV15; CDR3aa: CATSRRDWDQPQHF